Judged by abundance, the clone carrying this TCR beta chain is large (0.1 to 1%). In the authors' workflow: Counts of nucleated cells, estimated from reference gene primer amplification, were obtained. Repertoires were generated with immunoSEQ multiplex PCR, while TCRdb's copy carries only in-frame clones and drops some. V and J calls plus clone size are reproduced from that table; the DNA served to infer D and trimming. The sample carries about 51,000 clones, 88% recorded once. The data belong to a study of blood T cell repertoires in COVID-19. Across the whole study: Spain, Italy and the United States supplied samples that represented acute and convalescent COVID-19.

Trimming removed 6 bases from V and 1 base from J; junction bases left unmatched: 2. CDR3 length equals 13 residues. CDR1 is MNHNY, CDR2 SVGAGI, per germline (reference sequence). The sequencing input was peripheral blood. This TCR came from a man aged 45-65 years with active COVID-19. The chain employs TRBV6-6 and TRBJ1-1; 7 bases map to TRBD1. The CDR3 DNA sequence: TGTGCCAGCAGACAGGGGCCGAACACTGAAGCTTTCTTT. This translates into CASRQGPNTEAFF.